The 10 T cell receptor beta chains presented below share a single source sample, sequenced in a study of blood T cell repertoires in COVID-19. Here immunoSEQ multiplex PCR was the method, and the copy in TCRdb shows in-frame clones only, minus some. Here the sample spans roughly 86,000 clones, more than 75% being singletons. The material sequenced was peripheral blood. The receptors were sampled from a human donor in a cohort sampled during active COVID-19.

The V call is TRBV5-1, the J call TRBJ1-6; 9 bases line up with TRBD1. Losses at the gene ends were 2 bases for V and 9 bases for J; bases not matched to a gene: 3. Per the germline V gene, CDR1 is SGHRS and CDR2 is YFSETQ. This CDR3 spans 14 amino acids. The CDR3 protein is CASSFVTGGSPLHF. The CDR3 nucleotides read TGCGCCAGCAGCTTCGTGACAGGGGGTTCACCCCTCCACTTT.

The chain has TRBV5-4 and TRBJ1-4; D unclear. Trimming pared 0 bases from V and 0 bases from J, leaving 6 bases between. There are 15 residues in the CDR3. Germline V lookup: CDR1 SGHNT, CDR2 YYREEE (reference sequence). The CDR3 DNA is TGTGCCAGCAGCTTGGGAGGGCCAACTAATGAAAAACTGTTTTTT. This translates into CASSLGGPTNEKLFF.

V gene TRBV7-9 combines with J gene TRBJ1-3; D remains unclear. Germline loops: CDR1 SEHNR, CDR2 FQNEAQ (reference sequence). This CDR3 spans 16 amino acids. The V end lost 3 bases, the J end lost 4 bases, and 16 bases lay between the germline ends. The CDR3 DNA reads as TGTGCCAGCAGCTTGGGCGGGTTCAGGTCCGGAAACACCATATATTTT. Its translation: CASSLGGFRSGNTIYF.

The chain couples TRBV29-1 to TRBJ2-2, with D hard to call. V lost 4 bases and J 6 bases, leaving 15 bases between the germline ends. The germline V gene has CDR1 SQVTM and CDR2 ANQGSEA. The CDR3 length is 14 residues. The CDR3 loop is CSVAGLRHPGELFF. The DNA of the CDR3 is TGCAGCGTTGCTGGGTTGCGGCACCCCGGGGAGCTGTTTTTT.

The V and J genes are TRBV19 and TRBJ1-1, with a tentative D call TRBD1 (5 bases). The V and J ends lost 7 bases and 6 bases respectively, with 18 bases between them. This CDR3 is 14 amino acids long. Germline V gene data show CDR1 as LNHDA and CDR2 as SQIVND (reference sequence). CDR3 DNA: TGTGCCAGTAAAACGGGCAGGGTTTTCGCTGAAGCTTTCTTT. The encoded protein is CASKTGRVFAEAFF.

V and J are TRBV6-5 and TRBJ1-5; D possibly corresponds to TRBD1 (5 bases). The CDR3 runs to 16 residues. The germline V and J ends were trimmed by 4 bases and 4 bases, with 17 bases remaining between them. Germline V gene lookup returns CDR1 MNHEY and CDR2 SVGAGI. The DNA for the CDR3 is TGTGCCAGCAGTTCAGAGATCAACGGGGGGAATCAGCCCCAGCATTTT. It encodes CASSSEINGGNQPQHF.

The rearrangement joins TRBV27 to TRBJ2-2; D is perhaps TRBD2 (5 bases). The germline V gene encodes CDR1 MNHEY and CDR2 SMNVEV (reference sequence). The CDR3 totals 16 residues. The ends were cut back, 1 base at V and 3 bases at J, with 12 bases in the middle. The CDR3 is CASSLLSSTYTGELFF. In DNA form, the CDR3 reads TGTGCCAGCAGTTTATTGTCTAGCACCTACACCGGGGAGCTGTTTTTT.

The CDR3 nucleotides read TGTGCCAGCAGGACAGGGGGAACGCTTGGAGGGCCCTATGGCTACACCTTC. Residues: CASRTGGTLGGPYGYTF. The chain combines TRBV28 with TRBJ1-2, with 9 bases matching TRBD1. The V gene end was trimmed by 6 bases and the J gene end by 4 bases; junction bases not matched to a gene: 15. CDR1 is MDHEN, CDR2 SYDVKM, per germline. The CDR3 is 17 residues long.

This sequence joins TRBV7-2 and TRBJ2-7; weak D call: TRBD1 (6 bases). Germline V gene lookup returns CDR1 SGHTA and CDR2 FQGNSA. V was trimmed by 2 bases and J by 7 bases, leaving 15 bases between them. This CDR3 comprises 14 residues. CDR3 sequence: CASSLLPTGREQYF. CDR3 in DNA: TGTGCCAGCAGCTTACTCCCAACAGGGCGTGAGCAGTACTTC. Combining the CDR3 with reference TRBV7-2 and TRBJ2-7 gives the whole variable domain GAGVSQSPSNKVTEKGKDVELRCDPISGHTALYWYRQSLGQGLEFLIYFQGNSAPDKSGLPSDRFSAERTGGSVSTLTIQRTQQEDSAVYLCASSLLPTGREQYFGPGTRLTVT.

V and J are TRBV5-1 and TRBJ2-5; the match to TRBD2 covers 10 bases. V dropped 5 bases and J dropped 5; count of bases not matched to a gene: 6. The CDR3 is 14 amino acids. From germline, CDR1 is SGHRS and CDR2 YFSETQ. CDR3 in amino acids: CASRSSGGGETQYF. In DNA, the CDR3 is TGCGCCAGCAGGTCCAGCGGGGGGGGTGAGACCCAGTACTTC.